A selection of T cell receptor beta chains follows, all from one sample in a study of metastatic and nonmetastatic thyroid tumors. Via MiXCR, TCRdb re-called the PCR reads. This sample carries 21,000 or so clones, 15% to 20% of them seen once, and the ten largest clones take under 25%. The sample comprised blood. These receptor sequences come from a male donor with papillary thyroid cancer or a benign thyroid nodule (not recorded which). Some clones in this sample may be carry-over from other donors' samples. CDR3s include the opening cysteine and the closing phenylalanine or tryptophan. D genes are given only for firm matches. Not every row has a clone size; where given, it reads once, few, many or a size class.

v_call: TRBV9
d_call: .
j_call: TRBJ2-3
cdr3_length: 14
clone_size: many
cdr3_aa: CASSVAPAADTQYF
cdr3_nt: TGTGCCAGCAGCGTAGCCCCGGCCGCAGATACGCAGTATTTT

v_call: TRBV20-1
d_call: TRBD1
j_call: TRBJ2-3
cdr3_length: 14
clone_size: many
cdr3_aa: CSAIRDRFSDTQYF
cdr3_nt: TGCAGTGCTATTCGGGACAGGTTTTCAGATACGCAGTATTTT

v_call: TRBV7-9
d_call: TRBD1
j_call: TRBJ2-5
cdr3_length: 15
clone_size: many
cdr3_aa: CASSNPGQGFETQYF
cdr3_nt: TGTGCCAGCAGCAATCCGGGACAGGGGTTCGAGACCCAGTACTTC

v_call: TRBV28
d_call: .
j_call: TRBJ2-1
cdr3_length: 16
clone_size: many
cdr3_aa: CASSSKGGRTYNEQFF
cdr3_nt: TGTGCCAGCAGTTCAAAAGGGGGAAGAACCTACAATGAGCAGTTCTTC

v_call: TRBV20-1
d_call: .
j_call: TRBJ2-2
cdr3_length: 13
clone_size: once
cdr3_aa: CSARYSNTGELFF
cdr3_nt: TGCAGTGCTAGATACTCCAACACCGGGGAGCTGTTTTTT

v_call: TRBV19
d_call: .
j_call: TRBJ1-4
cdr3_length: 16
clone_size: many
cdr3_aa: CASSQGSPRPNEKLFF
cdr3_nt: TGTGCCAGTAGCCAGGGGTCCCCGAGGCCAAATGAAAAACTGTTTTTT

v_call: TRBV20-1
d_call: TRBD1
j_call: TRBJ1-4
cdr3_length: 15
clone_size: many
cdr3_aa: CSARDHRGLDEKLFF
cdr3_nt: TGCAGTGCTAGAGACCACAGGGGGCTAGATGAAAAACTGTTTTTT

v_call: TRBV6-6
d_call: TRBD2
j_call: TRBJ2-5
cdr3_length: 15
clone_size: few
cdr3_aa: CASSYLAGGRETQYF
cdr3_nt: TGTGCCAGCAGTTATCTAGCGGGAGGTCGGGAGACCCAGTACTTC

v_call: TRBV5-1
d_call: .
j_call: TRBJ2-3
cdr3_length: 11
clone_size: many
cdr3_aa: CASSLTEEQYF
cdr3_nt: TGCGCCAGCAGCCTCACGGAAGAGCAGTATTTT

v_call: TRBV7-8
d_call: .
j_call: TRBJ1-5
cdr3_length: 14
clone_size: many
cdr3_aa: CASSSPGLNQPQHF
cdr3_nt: TGTGCCAGCAGCTCACCTGGACTCAATCAGCCCCAGCATTTT

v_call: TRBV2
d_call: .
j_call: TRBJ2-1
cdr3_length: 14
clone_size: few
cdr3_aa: CASSVTLHGNEQFF
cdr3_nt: TGTGCCAGCAGTGTGACGCTCCACGGTAATGAGCAGTTCTTC

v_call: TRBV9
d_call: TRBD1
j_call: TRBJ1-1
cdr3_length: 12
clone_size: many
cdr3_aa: CASGQGASEAFF
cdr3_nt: TGTGCCAGCGGACAGGGGGCTTCTGAAGCTTTCTTT

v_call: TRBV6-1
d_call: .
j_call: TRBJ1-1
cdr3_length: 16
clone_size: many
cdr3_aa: CASSLIGGRGLSEAFF
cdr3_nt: TGTGCCAGCAGTTTAATCGGGGGCAGGGGTTTATCTGAAGCTTTCTTT

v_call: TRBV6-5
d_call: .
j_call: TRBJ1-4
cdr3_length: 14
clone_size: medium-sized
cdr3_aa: CASSYSGLNEKLFF
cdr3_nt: TGTGCCAGCAGTTACTCAGGACTAAATGAAAAACTGTTTTTT

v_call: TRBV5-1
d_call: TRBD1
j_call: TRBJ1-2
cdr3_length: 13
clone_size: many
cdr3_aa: CASSSGQLYGYTF
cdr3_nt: TGCGCCAGCAGCTCGGGACAGCTCTATGGCTACACCTTC

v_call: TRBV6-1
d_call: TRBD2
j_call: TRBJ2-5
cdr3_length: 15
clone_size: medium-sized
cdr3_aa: CASSELAGGPETQYF
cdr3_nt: TGTGCCAGCAGTGAACTAGCGGGAGGGCCGGAGACCCAGTACTTC

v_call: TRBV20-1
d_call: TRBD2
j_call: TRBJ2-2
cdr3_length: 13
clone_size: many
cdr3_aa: CSASEREAGELFF
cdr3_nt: TGCAGTGCCTCCGAGCGGGAGGCCGGGGAGCTGTTTTTT

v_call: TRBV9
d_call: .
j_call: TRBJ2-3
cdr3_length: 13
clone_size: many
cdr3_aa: CASGGGVADTQYF
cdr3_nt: TGTGCCAGCGGAGGCGGGGTCGCAGATACGCAGTATTTT

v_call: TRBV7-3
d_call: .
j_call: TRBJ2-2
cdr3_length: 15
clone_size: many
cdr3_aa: CASSLMTAPTGELFF
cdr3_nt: TGTGCCAGCAGCTTAATGACTGCGCCCACCGGGGAGCTGTTTTTT

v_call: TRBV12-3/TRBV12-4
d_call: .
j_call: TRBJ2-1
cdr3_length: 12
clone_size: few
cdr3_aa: CASSSDVNEQFF
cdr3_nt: TGTGCCAGCAGTTCGGACGTCAATGAGCAGTTCTTC

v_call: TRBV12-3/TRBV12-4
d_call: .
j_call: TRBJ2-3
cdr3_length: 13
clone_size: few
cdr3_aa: CASQWERTDTQYF
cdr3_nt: TGTGCCAGCCAGTGGGAGAGAACAGATACGCAGTATTTT

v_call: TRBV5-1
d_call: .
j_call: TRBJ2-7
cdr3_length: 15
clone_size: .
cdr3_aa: CASSRRCGSADEQYF
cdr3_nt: TGCGCCAGCAGCAGGCGTTGCGGGTCCGCGGACGAGCAGTACTTC

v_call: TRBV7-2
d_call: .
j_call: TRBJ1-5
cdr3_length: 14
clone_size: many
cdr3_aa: CASSQGSPNQPQHF
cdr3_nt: TGTGCCAGCAGCCAGGGAAGTCCTAATCAGCCCCAGCATTTT

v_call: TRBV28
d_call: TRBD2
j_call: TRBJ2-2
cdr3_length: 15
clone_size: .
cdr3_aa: CARNLAGETAGELFF
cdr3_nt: TGTGCCAGAAACCTAGCGGGGGAAACCGCCGGGGAGCTGTTTTTT

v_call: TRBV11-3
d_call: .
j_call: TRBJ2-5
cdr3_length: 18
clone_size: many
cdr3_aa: CASSRTLNSGGATETQYF
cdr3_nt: TGTGCCAGCAGCCGCACTTTGAATAGCGGCGGAGCGACAGAGACCCAGTACTTC

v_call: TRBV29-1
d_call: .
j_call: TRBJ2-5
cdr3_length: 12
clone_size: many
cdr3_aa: CSVASAQETQYF
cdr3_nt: TGCAGCGTTGCCAGTGCTCAAGAGACCCAGTACTTC

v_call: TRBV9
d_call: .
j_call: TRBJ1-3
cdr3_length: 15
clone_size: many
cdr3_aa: CASSVGGSTGNTIYF
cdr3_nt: TGTGCCAGCAGCGTAGGAGGCAGTACTGGAAACACCATATATTTT

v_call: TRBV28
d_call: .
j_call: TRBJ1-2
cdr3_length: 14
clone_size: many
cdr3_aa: CASSFRGPDYGYTF
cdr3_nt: TGTGCCAGCAGTTTTCGGGGGCCGGACTATGGCTACACCTTC

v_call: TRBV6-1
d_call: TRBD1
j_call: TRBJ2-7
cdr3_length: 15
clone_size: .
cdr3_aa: CASIRDRGASYEQYF
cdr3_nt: TGTGCCAGCATCCGAGACAGGGGGGCTTCCTACGAGCAGTACTTC

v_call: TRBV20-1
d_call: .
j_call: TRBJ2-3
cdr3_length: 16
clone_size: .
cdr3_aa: CSARDLGWGPTDTQYF
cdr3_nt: TGCAGTGCTAGAGATCTGGGGTGGGGGCCCACAGATACGCAGTATTTT

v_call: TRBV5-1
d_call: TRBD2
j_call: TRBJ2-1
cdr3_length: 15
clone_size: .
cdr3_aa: CASSPSGTMNNEQFF
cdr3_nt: TGCGCCAGCAGCCCATCCGGGACTATGAACAATGAGCAGTTCTTC

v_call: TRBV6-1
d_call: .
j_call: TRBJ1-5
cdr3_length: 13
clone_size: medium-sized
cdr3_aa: CARLKGFGQPQHF
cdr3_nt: TGTGCCAGATTAAAAGGGTTCGGGCAGCCCCAGCATTTT

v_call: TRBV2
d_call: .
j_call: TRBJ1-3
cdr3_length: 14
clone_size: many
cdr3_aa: CASRDRTGGDTIYF
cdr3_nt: TGTGCCAGCAGAGACCGGACCGGGGGGGACACCATATATTTT

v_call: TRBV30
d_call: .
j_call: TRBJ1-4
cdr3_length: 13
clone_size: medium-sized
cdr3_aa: CAWCRGNNEKLFF
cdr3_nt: TGTGCCTGGTGCCGGGGGAATAATGAAAAACTGTTTTTT

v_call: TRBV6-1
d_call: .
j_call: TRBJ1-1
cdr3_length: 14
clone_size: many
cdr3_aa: CASIAGLENTEAFF
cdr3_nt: TGTGCCAGCATTGCAGGGTTAGAGAACACTGAAGCTTTCTTT

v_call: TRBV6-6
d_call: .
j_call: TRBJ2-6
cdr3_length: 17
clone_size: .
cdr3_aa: CASSTIQGRGGANVLTF
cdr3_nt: TGTGCCAGCAGCACCATACAGGGGAGGGGTGGGGCCAACGTCCTGACTTTC

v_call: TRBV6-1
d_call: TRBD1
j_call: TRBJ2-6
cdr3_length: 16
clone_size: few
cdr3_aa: CASSETGGRLANVLTF
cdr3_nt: TGTGCCAGCAGTGAAACAGGGGGCAGGTTGGCCAACGTCCTGACTTTC